These 4 T cell receptor beta chains were all obtained from the same sample, sequenced in a study of blood T cell repertoires in COVID-19. TCRdb's copy holds only in-frame clones and misses some; the assay was immunoSEQ multiplex PCR. The data hold almost 350,000 clones, with roughly 87% observed a single time. Material for sequencing was peripheral blood. These TCRs come from a woman aged 60-70 years with COVID-19, enrolled during active disease.

This chain connects TRBV5-1 to TRBJ1-1, with a tentative D call TRBD1 (5 bases). The CDR3 extends over 14 amino acids. The V end lost 4 bases, the J end lost 1 base, and 11 bases lay between the germline ends. Germline assignment: CDR1 SGHRS and CDR2 YFSETQ. CDR3 protein: CASSTDGGNTEAFF. The CDR3 DNA reads TGCGCCAGCAGCACAGACGGGGGGAACACTGAAGCTTTCTTT.

The chain employs TRBV19 and TRBJ1-5, with 9 nucleotides matching TRBD1. The CDR3 consists of 16 residues. Unmatched junction bases numbered 10, after V lost 4 bases and J lost 6 bases. Looked up from germline, CDR1 is LNHDA and CDR2 is SQIVND (reference sequence). This CDR3 is CASSSPDRGGGQPQHF. CDR3 DNA: TGTGCCAGTAGTAGCCCGGACAGGGGTGGAGGTCAGCCCCAGCATTTT.

This clone was detected once. This chain links TRBV6-4 with TRBJ2-1, with 7 bases fitting TRBD1. CDR3 length: 15 amino acids. V was pared by 3 bases and J by 5 bases, with 7 bases of the junction left unmatched. Looked up from germline, CDR1 is MRHNA and CDR2 is SNTAGT. The CDR3 DNA follows: TGTGCCAGCAGTGAAGGTGTACAGGGGAACAATGAGCAGTTCTTC. Its protein is CASSEGVQGNNEQFF.

The chain links TRBV6-5 to TRBJ2-7; 7 bases fit TRBD1. The length of the CDR3 is 14 residues. The V gene end was trimmed by 6 bases and the J gene end by 3 bases; junction bases not matched to a gene: 8. The germline CDR1 and CDR2 sequences are MNHEY and SVGAGI. CDR3 nucleotides: TGTGCCAGCAGAAGGGGGACAGCGATCTACGAGCAGTACTTC. It encodes CASRRGTAIYEQYF.